The present TCR beta chain was sequenced within a study of human T cells and chemical hapten exposure. Study-level results: No shift was seen in TCRs above 1 in 1000 frequency with DPC sensitization.

This sample's time point: healthy volunteer bleed at 2 weeks. Unfractionated whole blood was the source of the extracted total RNA. The CDR3 is made up of 15 amino acids. Germline trimming cut 3 bases from V and 4 bases from J; bases unmatched to any gene: 7. TCRdb itself ran the RACE reads through MiXCR, one entry per CDR3 protein. The sample shows around 130,000 distinct CDR3 sequences, approximately 8.3% of them seen only once. This clonotype was seen repeatedly, ten times or more. The antigen remains unidentified. Sequencing was done on a sample of whole blood. This TCR was recovered from a male donor in good health. Some clones in this sample may be carry-over from other donors' samples. V and J are TRBV12-3 or TRBV12-4 and TRBJ2-3, with 7 positions matching TRBD1. The CDR3 DNA is TGTGCCAGCAGTTTCCGCAGGGGGTTCGCAGATACGCAGTATTTT. It codes for CASSFRRGFADTQYF.